This is a list of T cell receptor beta chains from one sample in a study of spatial heterogeneity in lung cancer. MiXCR was run by TCRdb on the 5' RACE reads, yielding one entry per CDR3 protein. The sample holds some 30,000 distinct CDR3 sequences, around 9.3% seen once. The specimen was PBMCs, collected at follow-up. The receptors shown here come from a female donor with early-stage non-small cell lung cancer. The CDR3 runs from the conserved cysteine through the conserved F or W. Fields, in order: J gene, clone size, V gene, D gene, CDR3 protein, CDR3 DNA. D genes are given only for firm matches. Size tells how often a clone was seen (once, few, many) or the class of an expanded clone, and some rows leave it out.

>TRBJ2-2|NA|TRBV5-6|NA
CASSAPATGELFF
TGTGCCAGCAGCGCACCTGCCACCGGGGAGCTGTTTTTT
>TRBJ2-4|NA|TRBV3-1|TRBD2
CASSQGGSKNIQYF
TGTGCCAGCAGCCAGGGGGGGTCCAAAAACATTCAGTACTTC
>TRBJ1-2|NA|TRBV20-1|NA
CSASRSRLPYYGYTF
TGCAGTGCTAGCCGATCCAGGCTACCTTACTATGGCTACACCTTC
>TRBJ2-3|NA|TRBV6-6|TRBD2
CASSWGGSGGGADTQYF
TGTGCCAGCAGTTGGGGAGGAAGCGGGGGAGGTGCAGATACGCAGTATTTT
>TRBJ2-7|NA|TRBV7-2|TRBD1
CASGQGSLYEQYF
TGTGCTTCGGGACAGGGCTCCCTCTACGAGCAGTACTTC
>TRBJ2-2|NA|TRBV27|NA
CASSLKGPGELFF
TGTGCCAGCAGTTTAAAAGGTCCCGGGGAGCTGTTTTTT
>TRBJ1-3|few|TRBV7-9|NA
CASSPAVRGVSGNTIYF
TGTGCCAGCAGCCCTGCGGTGAGGGGGGTCTCTGGAAACACCATATATTTT
>TRBJ2-4|few|TRBV5-4|NA
CASSLERDIQYF
TGTGCCAGCAGCTTGGAGAGGGACATTCAGTACTTC
>TRBJ1-4|many|TRBV9|TRBD1
CASSVAWDRGEKLFF
TGTGCCAGCAGCGTAGCATGGGACAGGGGAGAAAAACTGTTTTTT
>TRBJ1-2|few|TRBV4-2|TRBD1
CASSQGDRDTGGYTF
TGTGCCAGCAGCCAAGGGGACAGGGATACGGGTGGCTACACCTTC
>TRBJ2-7|few|TRBV6-2/TRBV6-3|NA
CASSTPGYEQYF
TGTGCCAGCAGTACCCCAGGGTATGAGCAGTACTTC
>TRBJ1-6|NA|TRBV12-3/TRBV12-4|TRBD1
CASTRTGINSPLHF
TGTGCCAGCACCCGGACAGGGATTAATTCACCCCTCCACTTT
>TRBJ1-1|NA|TRBV6-5|NA
CASSYGQLNTEAFF
TGTGCCAGCAGTTACGGACAGTTGAACACTGAAGCTTTCTTT
>TRBJ2-1|many|TRBV20-1|NA
CSATRGNNEQFF
TGCAGTGCTACGAGGGGTAACAATGAGCAGTTCTTC
>TRBJ2-7|few|TRBV6-2/TRBV6-3|TRBD1
CASRRTGAPLEQYF
TGTGCCAGCAGACGGACAGGGGCCCCTTTGGAGCAGTACTTC
>TRBJ2-1|many|TRBV5-1|NA
CASSLWGDEQFF
TGCGCCAGCAGCCTATGGGGCGATGAGCAGTTCTTC
>TRBJ2-1|many|TRBV6-6|NA
CASSPRGGSYNEQFF
TGTGCCAGCAGTCCCCGGGGTGGCTCCTACAATGAGCAGTTCTTC
>TRBJ2-1|many|TRBV4-3|NA
CASSQDSRDFYNEQFF
TGCGCCAGCAGCCAAGATAGCCGGGACTTCTACAATGAGCAGTTCTTC
>TRBJ2-5|many|TRBV5-8|NA
CASSLYSAETQYF
TGTGCCAGCAGCTTGTATTCGGCGGAGACCCAGTACTTC
>TRBJ1-6|NA|TRBV7-8|TRBD1
CASSRGQGNNSPLHF
TGTGCCAGCAGCCGGGGACAGGGTAACAATTCACCCCTCCACTTT
>TRBJ2-1|few|TRBV5-1|TRBD1
CASSLGRGLGNEQFF
TGCGCCAGCAGCTTGGGCAGGGGGCTAGGGAATGAGCAGTTCTTC
>TRBJ1-2|few|TRBV25-1|NA
CASSIFGGYTF
TGTGCCAGCAGTATCTTTGGAGGCTACACCTTC
>TRBJ1-2|NA|TRBV4-1|TRBD1
CASSQGGTGNYGYTF
TGCGCCAGCAGCCAGGGAGGGACAGGGAACTATGGCTACACCTTC
>TRBJ2-7|many|TRBV20-1|NA
CSAGDVDEQYF
TGCAGTGCGGGTGACGTCGACGAGCAGTACTTC
>TRBJ1-1|NA|TRBV29-1|NA
CSVDEGMNTEAFF
TGCAGCGTTGATGAGGGCATGAACACTGAAGCTTTCTTT
>TRBJ2-2|many|TRBV3-1|TRBD1
CASSQEGQVYTGELFF
TGTGCCAGCAGCCAAGAAGGACAGGTCTACACCGGGGAGCTGTTTTTT
>TRBJ2-3|many|TRBV3-1|TRBD2
CASSRGGDTQYF
TGTGCCAGCAGCCGGGGGGGAGATACGCAGTATTTT
>TRBJ2-1|many|TRBV20-1|TRBD1
CSAPNRQGDNEQFF
TGCAGTGCTCCAAACCGGCAGGGGGACAATGAGCAGTTCTTC
>TRBJ2-7|NA|TRBV21-1|NA
CASGPWPPRDRYYEQYF
TGTGCCAGCGGCCCATGGCCCCCTCGGGACAGATACTACGAGCAGTACTTC
>TRBJ2-3|many|TRBV20-1|TRBD1
CSAHQGAVDTQYF
TGCAGTGCCCACCAGGGGGCTGTAGATACGCAGTATTTT
>TRBJ2-7|many|TRBV19|NA
CASSMRGAYEQYF
TGTGCCAGTAGTATGAGGGGGGCCTACGAGCAGTACTTC
>TRBJ2-2|many|TRBV18|NA
CASSQITGELFF
TGTGCCAGCTCACAAATCACCGGGGAGCTGTTTTTT
>TRBJ2-3|few|TRBV6-5|TRBD1
CASSVGQIRTDTQYF
TGTGCCAGCAGTGTGGGACAGATACGGACAGATACGCAGTATTTT
>TRBJ1-2|many|TRBV29-1|NA
CSVVDNYGYTF
TGCAGCGTCGTCGACAACTATGGCTACACCTTC
>TRBJ1-1|NA|TRBV6-2/TRBV6-3|NA
CASSYMGNTEAFF
TGTGCCAGCAGTTACATGGGGAACACTGAAGCTTTCTTT
>TRBJ2-7|many|TRBV10-2|TRBD2
CASSDPTSPSPYEQYF
TGCGCCAGCAGTGACCCGACTAGCCCGAGCCCCTACGAGCAGTACTTC
>TRBJ2-7|many|TRBV13|NA
CASTLGSGAVNEQYF
TGTGCCAGCACCCTAGGCTCCGGGGCCGTCAACGAGCAGTACTTC
>TRBJ2-5|many|TRBV7-8|TRBD2
CASSLLAGWVETQYF
TGTGCCAGCAGCCTATTAGCGGGGTGGGTGGAGACCCAGTACTTC
>TRBJ2-3|many|TRBV7-2|TRBD2
CASSASGTIPSTDTQYF
TGTGCCAGCAGCGCTAGCGGGACCATCCCTAGCACAGATACGCAGTATTTT
>TRBJ1-4|many|TRBV5-5|NA
CASSLDVGLWEKLFF
TGTGCCAGCAGCTTGGACGTTGGACTTTGGGAAAAACTGTTTTTT
>TRBJ2-5|few|TRBV5-1|TRBD1
CASSWGTALQETQYF
TGCGCCAGCAGCTGGGGGACAGCTTTACAAGAGACCCAGTACTTC
>TRBJ1-1|NA|TRBV6-6|TRBD1
CASSSSQGAGTEAFF
TGTGCCAGCAGTTCCTCACAGGGGGCTGGGACTGAAGCTTTCTTT
>TRBJ2-7|many|TRBV28|NA
CASSRRTGDYEQYF
TGTGCCAGCAGTCGCCGGACGGGGGACTACGAGCAGTACTTC
>TRBJ2-3|few|TRBV2|NA
CASSDGGGTDTQYF
TGTGCCAGCAGTGACGGTGGCGGCACAGATACGCAGTATTTT
>TRBJ1-5|NA|TRBV18|TRBD1
CASSPEGQNIQPQHF
TGTGCCAGCTCACCTGAGGGACAGAATATTCAGCCCCAGCATTTT
>TRBJ2-7|NA|TRBV4-2|NA
CASSQVTPTYEQYF
TGTGCCAGCAGCCAAGTCACCCCGACCTACGAGCAGTACTTC
>TRBJ2-1|few|TRBV6-2/TRBV6-3|NA
CASSLRGGGDEQFF
TGTGCCAGCAGCCTACGAGGCGGCGGCGATGAGCAGTTCTTC
>TRBJ2-7|NA|TRBV2|NA
CASSEGHDSYEQYF
TGTGCCAGCAGTGAGGGGCACGACTCCTACGAGCAGTACTTC
>TRBJ2-1|few|TRBV4-3|TRBD2
CASSQLAGGDNEQFF
TGCGCCAGCAGCCAATTAGCGGGGGGAGACAATGAGCAGTTCTTC
>TRBJ2-3|many|TRBV15|TRBD2
CATSRERGATDTQYF
TGTGCCACCAGCAGAGAGCGGGGGGCCACAGATACGCAGTATTTT
>TRBJ1-5|many|TRBV2|NA
CASSEGDSDQPQHF
TGTGCCAGCAGTGAAGGAGACAGTGATCAGCCCCAGCATTTT
>TRBJ1-1|few|TRBV28|NA
CASTFRGTEAFF
TGTGCCAGCACCTTCCGCGGCACTGAAGCTTTCTTT
>TRBJ2-5|NA|TRBV29-1|NA
CSATSLPGGPRETQYF
TGCAGCGCTACCAGCCTTCCCGGGGGCCCCAGGGAGACCCAGTACTTC
>TRBJ2-3|many|TRBV27|NA
CASSLGGSASTDTQYF
TGTGCCAGCAGTTTAGGGGGATCTGCTAGCACAGATACGCAGTATTTT